This T cell receptor beta chain comes out of a study of blood T cell repertoires in COVID-19. Study background: Material from acute and convalescent COVID-19 was sourced from the United States, Italy and Spain. The analysed material was cDNA or gDNA that came from T cells, B-cell-depleted T cells, or PBMCs.

Living in under 30 US areas, the participants were between roughly 18 and 90 years of age. Membership in each cohort depended on participant-reported clinical history. The germline V gene has CDR1 MNHEY and CDR2 SVGAGI. V shed 6 bases and J 3 bases; nucleotides not matched to a gene: 9. This CDR3 region has 15 residues. Profiling relied on immunoSEQ multiplex PCR, and the TCRdb table lists in-frame clones only, not all of them. The table records around 300,000 clones, 88% of them present only once. The chain joins TRBV6-5 to TRBJ2-7; 9 positions match TRBD1. Source material: PBMCs or T cells enriched from blood (not recorded which). The clonotype originates from a woman aged 55-69 years in a cohort exposed to, infected with or recovered from COVID-19 (not recorded which). CDR3 coding DNA: TGTGCCAGCAGCAAAGTACCGGGACAGGGCTACGAGCAGTACTTC. Protein sequence: CASSKVPGQGYEQYF.